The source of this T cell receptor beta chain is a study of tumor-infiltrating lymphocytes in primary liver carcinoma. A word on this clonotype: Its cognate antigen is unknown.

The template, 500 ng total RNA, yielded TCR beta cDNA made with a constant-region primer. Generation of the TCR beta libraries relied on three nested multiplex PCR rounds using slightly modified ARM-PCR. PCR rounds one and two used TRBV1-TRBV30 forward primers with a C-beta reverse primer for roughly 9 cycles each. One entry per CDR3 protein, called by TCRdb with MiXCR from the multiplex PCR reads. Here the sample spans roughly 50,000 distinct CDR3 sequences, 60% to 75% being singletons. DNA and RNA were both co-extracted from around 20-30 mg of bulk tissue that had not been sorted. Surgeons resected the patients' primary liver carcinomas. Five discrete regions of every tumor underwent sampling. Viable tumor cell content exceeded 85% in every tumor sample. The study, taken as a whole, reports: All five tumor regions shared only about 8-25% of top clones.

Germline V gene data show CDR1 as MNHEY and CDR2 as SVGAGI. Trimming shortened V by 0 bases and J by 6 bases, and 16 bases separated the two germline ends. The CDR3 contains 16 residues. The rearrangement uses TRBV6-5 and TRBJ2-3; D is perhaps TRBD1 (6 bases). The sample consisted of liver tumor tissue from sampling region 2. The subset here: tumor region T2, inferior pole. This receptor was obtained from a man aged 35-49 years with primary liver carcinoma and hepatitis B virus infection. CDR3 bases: TGTGCCAGCAGTTACTCGGCGCAGGGGTCCCCGGATACGCAGTATTTT. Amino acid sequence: CASSYSAQGSPDTQYF.